The clone carrying this T cell receptor beta chain was recorded at least ten times. Trimming cost V 1 base and J 4 bases, with 11 bases left between them. The CDR3 covers 14 residues. Germline CDR1 reads SGHKS; CDR2 reads YYEKEE (reference sequence). The unsorted libraries originated from 2 million PBMCs that had been stored at -80 C. MiXCR, applied by TCRdb to the 5' RACE reads, yields one record per CDR3 protein. The sample shows over 45,000 distinct CDR3 sequences, about 3.7% of them seen only once. The data belong to a study of neurological immune-mediated disorders. V is TRBV5-5 and J is TRBJ1-1; D gene uncertain. Sequences were obtained from PBMCs. This clonotype originated in a man aged 35 to 55 with multiple sclerosis. The CDR3 region has the DNA TGTGCCAGCAGCTTGTGGGATGAAAGCACTGAAGCTTTCTTT. Amino acids: CASSLWDESTEAFF.